These 12 T cell receptor beta chains share one sample of origin, sequenced in a study of blood T cell repertoires in COVID-19. Sequencing was performed with immunoSEQ multiplex PCR; in TCRdb, only in-frame clones are kept and a portion is missing. Among about 60,000 clones listed, approximately 85% were seen once. The sequencing sample was made of peripheral blood. The receptor source for this set is a human donor in a cohort sampled during active COVID-19.

The chain employs TRBV6-5 and TRBJ1-3; D is unclear. Trimming left V 6 bases short and J 4 bases short, with 13 bases between. The germline V gene encodes CDR1 MNHEY and CDR2 SVGAGI. This CDR3 region has 14 residues. In DNA, the CDR3 is TGTGCCAGCAGGCGGCTCTTCCGGGGAAACACCATATATTTT. It yields the protein CASRRLFRGNTIYF.

The CDR3 loop reads CASSQDTTGGMQFF. The CDR3 nucleotides read TGTGCCAGCAGCCAAGATACGACCGGGGGTATGCAGTTCTTC. The J gene is TRBJ2-1, the V gene TRBV3-1 (or the pseudogene TRBV3-2); the D gene is possibly TRBD2 (6 bases). Germline V gene lookup returns CDR1 LGHDT and CDR2 YNNKEL (reference sequence). This CDR3 region has 14 residues. The ends were cut back, 0 bases at V and 12 bases at J, with 15 bases in the middle.

The chain carries TRBV6-5 and TRBJ2-2; the match to TRBD2 covers 11 bases. V shed 4 bases, J shed 7 bases, and the junction held 8 bases outside the gene matches. Germline CDR1 and CDR2: MNHEY and SVGAGI. The CDR3 sequence is 16 residues long. CDR3 sequence (DNA): TGTGCCAGCAGTTTTAACTCGGGACTAGCGGTCGGGGAGCTGTTTTTT. Residues: CASSFNSGLAVGELFF.

J is TRBJ1-2 and V is TRBV7-2, with D possibly TRBD1 on 5 matching bases. This CDR3 spans 15 amino acids. From germline, CDR1 is SGHTA and CDR2 FQGNSA. The ends were cut back, 5 bases at V and 4 bases at J, with 17 bases in the middle. This chain's CDR3 is CASSPGLGGSYGYTF. CDR3 in DNA: TGTGCCAGCAGCCCAGGACTGGGGGGGAGCTATGGCTACACCTTC. The variable domain in full, completed from reference TRBV7-2 and TRBJ1-2, reads GAGVSQSPSNKVTEKGKDVELRCDPISGHTALYWYRQSLGQGLEFLIYFQGNSAPDKSGLPSDRFSAERTGGSVSTLTIQRTQQEDSAVYLCASSPGLGGSYGYTFGSGTRLTVV.

This clone showed up just a few times. The CDR3 DNA follows: TGTGCCAGCAGTTACGTGTCAGGGGTGTATGGCTACACCTTC. This sequence encodes CASSYVSGVYGYTF. The J gene is TRBJ1-2, the V gene TRBV6-2 or TRBV6-3; D perhaps matches TRBD1 (6 bases). Trimming shortened V by 2 bases and J by 5 bases, and 12 bases separated the two germline ends. Germline V lookup: CDR1 MNHEY, CDR2 SVGEGT. CDR3 length: 14 amino acids.

This rearrangement joins TRBV3-1 (or the pseudogene TRBV3-2) to TRBJ1-1; TRBD1 matches at 9 bases. J gave up 3 bases and V 1 base, and 0 bases lay outside the gene matches. This CDR3 region has 14 residues. Germline V gives CDR1 LGHDT, CDR2 YNNKEL (reference sequence). The CDR3 spells CASSQGTGDTEAFF. Written as DNA, the CDR3 is TGTGCCAGCAGCCAAGGGACAGGGGACACTGAAGCTTTCTTT.

The chain recombines TRBV4-3 with TRBJ2-5; TRBD2 is a possible D gene (5 bases). The V and J ends lost 1 base and 0 bases respectively, with 9 bases between them. This CDR3 contains 15 residues. Germline V gene sequence: CDR1 LGHNA, CDR2 YSLEER. The chain's CDR3 is CASSQGRNYQETQYF. In nucleotides, the CDR3 is TGCGCCAGCAGCCAAGGGAGGAACTACCAAGAGACCCAGTACTTC.

This chain links TRBV20-1 with TRBJ1-3; D remains unclear. CDR3 length: 14 residues. Germline assignment: CDR1 DFQATT and CDR2 SNEGSKA (reference sequence). V lost 3 bases and J 0 bases, leaving 9 bases between the germline ends. This CDR3 reads CSASSGSSGNTIYF. Written as DNA, the CDR3 is TGCAGTGCTAGTTCCGGGAGCTCTGGAAACACCATATATTTT.

The chain has TRBV12-3 or TRBV12-4 and TRBJ2-5; D ambiguous. This CDR3 is 13 amino acids long. V gave up 1 base and J gave up 3 bases, with 6 bases separating them. CDR3 coding DNA: TGTGCCAGCAGTTTAGGGCACAAAGAGACCCAGTACTTC. Translated, it gives CASSLGHKETQYF.

The chain couples TRBV6-5 to TRBJ1-1; D not resolved. This CDR3 comprises 13 residues. V was shortened by 11 bases and J by 0 bases, with 13 bases between the two germline ends. Germline assignment: CDR1 MNHEY and CDR2 SVGAGI. The CDR3 DNA is TGTGCCGGTAAACAGAACATGAACACTGAAGCTTTCTTT. Protein product: CAGKQNMNTEAFF.

The rearrangement links TRBV7-8 to TRBJ2-1; 9 nucleotides line up with TRBD1. This CDR3 has 16 amino acids. The germline V gene has CDR1 SGHVS and CDR2 FQNEAQ. Trimming cost V 4 bases and J 6 bases; bases outside gene matches: 10. The CDR3 DNA is TGTGCCAGCAGCTCAAGGTCCGGGACAGGGTTCAATGAGCAGTTCTTC. Its protein product is CASSSRSGTGFNEQFF.

This clone was picked up many times. This rearrangement joins TRBV27 to TRBJ1-6; the D is unclear. The CDR3 covers 12 residues. Between the trimmed V and J ends, which lost 2 bases and 7 bases, there was a span of 3 bases. Germline loops: CDR1 MNHEY, CDR2 SMNVEV (reference sequence). Here the CDR3 reads CASSLPNSPLHF. As DNA, the CDR3 is TGTGCCAGCAGTTTACCGAATTCACCCCTCCACTTT.